This T cell receptor (beta chain) was obtained from a study of long-term antiretroviral therapy in people with HIV. Germline CDR1 reads SSHAT; CDR2 reads FNYEAQ (reference sequence). CDR3 size: 15 residues. Trimming removed 4 bases from V and 4 bases from J; junction bases left unmatched: 4. Regarding the study as a whole: CDR3 length ranges were narrower in HIV repertoires than in controls.

In regard to this clone: As yet, its antigen is unknown.

The immunoSEQ assay was v3.0, run at survey level. The data were produced by immunoSEQ multiplex PCR, yet TCRdb's version contains in-frame clones alone and is incomplete. This table has 25,000 to 35,000 clones, over 70% appearing once. The V and J genes are TRBV7-7 and TRBJ2-2, with 9 bases identical to TRBD1. This receptor was taken from a woman aged 50 to 65 with HIV. The material sequenced was unsorted PBMCs, taken 3.1 years after starting antiretroviral therapy. The DNA of the CDR3 is TGTGCCAGCAGCTCACAGGGGGCTTCCACCGGGGAGCTGTTTTTT. Its translation is CASSSQGASTGELFF.